What follows are 31 T cell receptor beta chains derived from one specimen sequenced in a study of T-cell reconstitution after alpha-beta-depleted transplantation in children. This sample's TCRbeta library carried unique molecular identifier barcodes. TCRdb re-derived calls from the PCR reads in MiXCR, one entry per CDR3 protein. The top ten clones hold 20% to 25% of a sample with more than 75,000 distinct CDR3 sequences, around a quarter of them seen once. Here the sequenced sample was PBMCs, taken before TCRalphabeta/CD19-depleted stem cell transplant. These receptors were taken from a boy aged 2 to 10 with acute lymphoblastic leukemia, due to receive a stem cell transplant.

This clonotype was recorded once. The chain carries TRBV10-3 and TRBJ2-3, with 8 bases fitting TRBD2. With V trimmed by 6 bases and J by 2 bases, 7 bases remained unmatched. Germline-derived CDR1 and CDR2 are ENHRY and SYGVKD. The CDR3 has 15 amino acids. The CDR3 protein is CAIRTSGSSTDTQYF. The CDR3, as DNA: TGTGCCATCAGAACCAGCGGGAGCTCCACAGATACGCAGTATTTT.

Turning to this clonotype: This clone may be a read error of a much larger clone one base away. The chain links TRBV24-1 to TRBJ1-5; D unclear. CDR3 length: 14 residues. Germline CDR1 and CDR2: KGHDR and SFDVKD. DNA of the CDR3: TGTGCCGCCAGTGGAACTTCTAGCAATCAGCCCCAGCATTTT. Its translation: CAASGTSSNQPQHF.

This clonotype came up once. V and J are TRBV20-1 and TRBJ2-5, with TRBD2 matching 7 bases. This CDR3 comprises 17 residues. V shed 5 bases, J shed 1 base, and the junction held 16 bases outside the gene matches. CDR1 and CDR2 from the germline V gene are DFQATT and SNEGSKA (reference sequence). As DNA, the CDR3 is TGCAGTGCTCCCCCCGCCCTAGCGGAGGTTTTCCAAGAGACCCAGTACTTC. Protein product: CSAPPALAEVFQETQYF.

This clonotype was counted between two and nine times. The V gene is TRBV4-3, the J gene TRBJ2-1, with a weak D call TRBD2 (6 bases). The CDR3 contains 16 residues. Germline V gene data show CDR1 as LGHNA and CDR2 as YSLEER. The V gene lost 1 base and the J gene lost 2 bases, with 12 bases spanning the gap. In nucleotides, the CDR3 is TGCGCCAGCAGCCAAGCTTCGGGAGAGGCCTACAATGAGCAGTTCTTC. This translates into CASSQASGEAYNEQFF.

The chain recombines TRBV20-1 with TRBJ1-1, with D unclear. From germline, CDR1 is DFQATT and CDR2 SNEGSKA (reference sequence). Trimming shortened V by 4 bases and J by 6 bases, and 18 bases separated the two germline ends. This CDR3 has 14 residues. CDR3: CSATGVGQEPEAFF. CDR3 coding DNA: TGCAGTGCTACAGGTGTTGGTCAGGAACCTGAAGCTTTCTTT.

This clonotype was seen a few times. This chain links TRBV4-3 with TRBJ2-1; D gene ambiguous. The CDR3 totals 11 residues. Trimming took off 2 bases at V and 7 bases at J, with 3 bases between the two ends. Germline-derived CDR1 and CDR2 are LGHNA and YSLEER. The CDR3 DNA sequence: TGCGCCAGCAGCCAATTTAATGAGCAGTTCTTC. As protein: CASSQFNEQFF.

The chain uses TRBV20-1 and TRBJ2-1; 10 nucleotides line up with TRBD2. CDR1 and CDR2 (germline): DFQATT, SNEGSKA (reference sequence). CDR3 size: 16 residues. V shed 5 bases, J shed 6 bases, and the junction held 13 bases outside the gene matches. The DNA for the CDR3 is TGCAGTGCTCCCCGGACTAGCGGAGGGGTAGGCAATGAGCAGTTCTTC. Its translation is CSAPRTSGGVGNEQFF.

The sample holds many counts of this clonotype. The chain has TRBV28 and TRBJ2-1, with TRBD1 as a possible D gene (5 bases). The ends were cut back, 6 bases at V and 8 bases at J, with 11 bases in the middle. The CDR3 length is 12 residues. CDR1 MDHEN and CDR2 SYDVKM come from the germline V gene. CDR3: CASRPQGYEQFF. CDR3 DNA: TGTGCCAGCAGACCCCAGGGCTATGAGCAGTTCTTC.

The chain's CDR3 is CASSLEYANEQFF. The CDR3 DNA is TGCGCCAGCAGCTTGGAATACGCCAATGAGCAGTTCTTC. The chain employs TRBV5-1 and TRBJ2-1, with unresolved D. The CDR3 runs 13 residues. CDR1 SGHRS and CDR2 YFSETQ come from the germline V gene. Trimming left V 0 bases short and J 6 bases short, with 7 bases between.

This clonotype was observed a few times. The chain's CDR3 is CASATSGGIQYF. The CDR3 bases are TGTGCCAGCGCCACTAGCGGAGGCATTCAGTACTTC. V usage is TRBV25-1 and J usage is TRBJ2-4; 8 nucleotides line up with TRBD2. This CDR3 comprises 12 residues. Germline V CDR1 and CDR2: MGHDK, SYGVNS. Germline trimming cut 8 bases from V and 9 bases from J; bases unmatched to any gene: 6. The variable domain in full, completed from reference TRBV25-1 and TRBJ2-4, reads EADIYQTPRYLVIGTGKKITLECSQTMGHDKMYWYQQDPGMELHLIHYSYGVNSTEKGDLSSESTVSRIRTEHFPLTLESARPSHTSQYLCASATSGGIQYFGAGTRLSVL.

The chain links TRBV28 to TRBJ1-1; the D is unclear. CDR1 is MDHEN and CDR2 is SYDVKM in the germline V gene. The CDR3 consists of 12 residues. The ends were cut back, 3 bases at V and 7 bases at J, with 9 bases in the middle. The chain's CDR3 is CASSLPAREAFF. As DNA, the CDR3 is TGTGCCAGCAGTTTGCCAGCTCGTGAAGCTTTCTTT.

The chain couples TRBV7-6 to TRBJ1-4, with D possibly matching TRBD1 (5 bases). Germline V gene sequence: CDR1 SGHVS, CDR2 FNYEAQ. This CDR3 has 17 amino acids. V was clipped by 1 base and J by 0 bases, with 12 bases between them. The CDR3 sequence: CASSLGLGGTTNEKLFF. CDR3 in DNA: TGTGCCAGCAGCTTAGGATTGGGGGGAACAACTAATGAAAAACTGTTTTTT.

The chain has TRBV20-1 and TRBJ1-5, with D possibly TRBD1 on 5 matching bases. V was clipped by 0 bases and J by 9 bases, with 15 bases between them. CDR3 length: 14 residues. CDR1 is DFQATT and CDR2 is SNEGSKA in the germline V gene (reference sequence). The CDR3 region is CSARDSGVGRPQHF. DNA for the CDR3: TGCAGTGCTAGAGATTCGGGGGTAGGGCGGCCCCAGCATTTT.

This clonotype was counted at least ten times. V and J are TRBV18 and TRBJ2-5; 7 nucleotides align to TRBD2. The J segment lost 2 bases and the V segment lost 5 bases, leaving 5 bases of the junction unmatched. The CDR3 is 14 residues long. Germline V gene lookup returns CDR1 KGHSH and CDR2 LQKENI. DNA of the CDR3: TGTGCCAGCTCAGGACGGACTAGTCAAGAGACCCAGTACTTC. It yields the protein CASSGRTSQETQYF. Looking up the rest from reference TRBV18 and TRBJ2-5 gives the full variable domain: NAGVMQNPRHLVRRRGQEARLRCSPMKGHSHVYWYRQLPEEGLKFMVYLQKENIIDESGMPKERFSAEFPKEGPSILRIQQVVRGDSAAYFCASSGRTSQETQYFGPGTRLLVL.

This clonotype has just a few counts. V usage is TRBV3-1 and J usage is TRBJ2-7; perhaps TRBD2 as D (5 bases). The CDR3 runs 14 residues. The germline CDR1 and CDR2 sequences are LGHDT and YNNKEL (reference sequence). Trimming left V 6 bases short and J 3 bases short, with 15 bases between. The CDR3 spells CASSRTGINYEQYF. DNA of the CDR3: TGTGCCAGCAGTCGAACCGGGATCAACTACGAGCAGTACTTC.

This sequence joins TRBV7-9 and TRBJ2-7, with 10 positions matching TRBD1. This CDR3 spans 16 amino acids. Per germline, CDR1 SEHNR and CDR2 FQNEAQ (reference sequence). J gave up 2 bases and V 4 bases, and 8 bases lay outside the gene matches. The CDR3 spells CASSSPFGQGAYEQYF. The DNA for the CDR3 is TGTGCCAGCAGCTCGCCCTTCGGACAGGGGGCCTACGAGCAGTACTTC.

This CDR3 reads CAWSVLPRNSPLHF. The CDR3 DNA follows: TGTGCCTGGAGCGTCTTACCGAGGAATTCACCCCTCCACTTT. The chain combines TRBV30 with TRBJ1-6; D is ambiguous. Germline lookup yields CDR1 GTSNPN and CDR2 SVGIG (reference sequence). V was shortened by 3 bases and J by 7 bases, with 13 bases between the two germline ends. The CDR3 has 14 residues.

This clonotype turned up a few times. The rearrangement links TRBV3-1 to TRBJ2-7; D gene ambiguous. Trimming shortened V by 0 bases and J by 2 bases, and 8 bases separated the two germline ends. This CDR3 region has 14 residues. Germline CDR1 and CDR2: LGHDT and YNNKEL (reference sequence). As DNA, the CDR3 is TGTGCCAGCAGCCAAGACCGCGTGACCTACGAGCAGTACTTC. Translating it yields CASSQDRVTYEQYF.

This clonotype was found many times. V usage is TRBV6-6 and J usage is TRBJ2-1, with unresolved D. V lost 4 bases and J lost 5, with 12 bases in between. This CDR3 contains 14 residues. The germline CDR1 and CDR2 sequences are MNHNY and SVGAGI (reference sequence). The CDR3 DNA reads as TGTGCCAGCAGTTTCCAGCTCGGGCACAATGAGCAGTTCTTC. Translated, it gives CASSFQLGHNEQFF.

This clonotype was found a few times. The chain joins TRBV4-2 to TRBJ2-7, with D tentatively TRBD2 (7 bases). The germline V and J ends were trimmed by 1 base and 4 bases, with 17 bases remaining between them. CDR3 length equals 16 residues. The germline V gene encodes CDR1 LGHNA and CDR2 YNFKEQ. The CDR3 DNA reads TGTGCCAGCAGCCAAGCCCGAGGGGGGGGCGCGTACGAGCAGTACTTC. Translated, it gives CASSQARGGGAYEQYF.

The chain joins TRBV20-1 to TRBJ2-7; 11 bases line up with TRBD1. The V segment lost 6 bases and the J segment 3 bases; nucleotides outside the gene matches: 10. This CDR3 comprises 15 residues. From germline, CDR1 is DFQATT and CDR2 SNEGSKA (reference sequence). CDR3 in amino acids: CSATGPGQGGYEQYF. The CDR3 DNA follows: TGCAGTGCCACCGGACCGGGACAGGGGGGCTACGAGCAGTACTTC.

This clonotype was seen repeatedly, ten times or more. The chain links TRBV2 to TRBJ2-1; 7 nucleotides align to TRBD2. The germline CDR1 and CDR2 sequences are SNHLY and FYNNEI. With V trimmed by 8 bases and J by 6 bases, 10 bases remained unmatched. The CDR3 contains 14 residues. CDR3 in amino acids: CASERDSTTNEQFF. CDR3 sequence (DNA): TGTGCCAGCGAGCGGGATTCGACTACCAATGAGCAGTTCTTC.

This clonotype was counted at least ten times. The chain employs TRBV5-1 and TRBJ1-1, with a weak D call TRBD1 (5 bases). With 4 bases removed from V and 1 base from J, the gap between germline ends came to 11 bases. The germline V gene encodes CDR1 SGHRS and CDR2 YFSETQ. This CDR3 has 14 amino acids. CDR3 bases: TGCGCCAGCAGCCGGGGACGGGCGAACACTGAAGCTTTCTTT. It codes for CASSRGRANTEAFF.

The chain joins TRBV12-3 or TRBV12-4 to TRBJ2-7, with D tentatively TRBD2 (5 bases). This CDR3 comprises 14 residues. The V end was cut by 0 bases, the J end by 1 base, with 7 bases between. CDR3: CASSLAGDSYEQYF. The CDR3 coding sequence is TGTGCCAGCAGTTTAGCGGGAGATTCCTACGAGCAGTACTTC.

V gene TRBV3-1 combines with J gene TRBJ2-2; D is uncertain. This CDR3 comprises 13 residues. Germline values: CDR1 LGHDT, CDR2 YNNKEL (reference sequence). Deletions cut 4 bases from V and 3 bases from J, with 6 bases between. In nucleotides, the CDR3 is TGTGCCAGCAGCCCCACGTACACCGGGGAGCTGTTTTTT. Translated, it gives CASSPTYTGELFF.

J is TRBJ2-1 and V is TRBV28, with a weak D call TRBD2 (6 bases). Germline-derived CDR1 and CDR2 are MDHEN and SYDVKM. The length of the CDR3 is 13 residues. Trimming pared 6 bases from V and 2 bases from J, leaving 8 bases between. The CDR3 loop reads CASREGTYNEQFF. The CDR3 bases are TGTGCCAGCAGGGAGGGGACCTACAATGAGCAGTTCTTC. The whole variable domain, remainder taken from reference TRBV28 and TRBJ2-1, is DVKVTQSSRYLVKRTGEKVFLECVQDMDHENMFWYRQDPGLGLRLIYFSYDVKMKEKGDIPEGYSVSREKKERFSLILESASTNQTSMYLCASREGTYNEQFFGPGTRLTVL.

The rearrangement links TRBV28 to TRBJ2-5; no firm D call. Trimming stripped 2 bases from V and 5 bases from J, with 24 bases between. Germline loops: CDR1 MDHEN, CDR2 SYDVKM. The CDR3 spans 18 residues. The CDR3 DNA is TGTGCCAGCAGTTTAGCCGAGGCCGGTTCCGAGGAGAGGGAGACCCAGTACTTC. It yields the protein CASSLAEAGSEERETQYF. The full variable domain, its missing parts supplied by reference TRBV28 and TRBJ2-5, is DVKVTQSSRYLVKRTGEKVFLECVQDMDHENMFWYRQDPGLGLRLIYFSYDVKMKEKGDIPEGYSVSREKKERFSLILESASTNQTSMYLCASSLAEAGSEERETQYFGPGTRLLVL.

In this sample, this clonotype turned up once. This rearrangement joins TRBV11-1 to TRBJ2-1; 11 nucleotides line up with TRBD2. This CDR3 contains 18 residues. The ends lost 5 bases at V and 6 bases at J; junction bases unmatched: 15. Germline V gives CDR1 SGHAT, CDR2 FQDESV (reference sequence). The CDR3 DNA follows: TGTGCCAGCAGCCTCGGGACTAGCGGATTCTACGCCACCAATGAGCAGTTCTTC. Translated: CASSLGTSGFYATNEQFF.

V and J are TRBV7-9 and TRBJ1-1; the D gene is possibly TRBD1 (5 bases). Trimming removed 5 bases at V and 1 base at J, with 20 bases between. The CDR3 loop spans 17 amino acids. Germline V CDR1 and CDR2: SEHNR, FQNEAQ (reference sequence). The CDR3 bases are TGTGCCAGCAGCAATACCCCGGGGGGAAAAGGGAACACTGAAGCTTTCTTT. Translating it yields CASSNTPGGKGNTEAFF. Looking up the rest from reference TRBV7-9 and TRBJ1-1 gives the full variable domain: DTGVSQNPRHKITKRGQNVTFRCDPISEHNRLYWYRQTLGQGPEFLTYFQNEAQLEKSRLLSDRFSAERPKGSFSTLEIQRTEQGDSAMYLCASSNTPGGKGNTEAFFGQGTRLTVV.

V and J are TRBV29-1 and TRBJ2-2; D is possibly TRBD2 (5 bases). The CDR3 covers 11 residues. Trimming stripped 7 bases from V and 3 bases from J, with 6 bases between. Germline CDR1 reads SQVTM; CDR2 reads ANQGSEA. The CDR3 loop is CSGGHTGELFF. The CDR3 nucleotides are TGCAGCGGCGGGCACACCGGGGAGCTGTTTTTT.

This clonotype has a handful of counts. The gene calls are TRBV18 and TRBJ2-7; D assignment may be TRBD1 or TRBD2 (5 bases each). V was pared by 4 bases and J by 5 bases, with 21 bases between. CDR3 length equals 16 residues. The germline CDR1 and CDR2 sequences are KGHSH and LQKENI. This CDR3 reads CASSRPGRVGGDEQYF. DNA of the CDR3: TGTGCCAGCTCACGCCCCGGCAGGGTAGGAGGTGACGAGCAGTACTTC.